Listed below are T cell receptor beta chains from one sample, sequenced in a study of T cells in Graves' hyperthyroidism and ophthalmopathy. TCRdb re-called the multiplex PCR reads through MiXCR, storing one row per CDR3 protein. The data hold 300,000 to 400,000 distinct CDR3 sequences, with roughly 18% observed a single time. Sequencing was done on a sample of blood. The receptors here all came from a woman aged 50 to 60 with Graves' hyperthyroidism. Each CDR3 is given with its conserved first and last residue. D genes are given only for firm matches. The size field is filled for only some rows; it gives once, few, many or a size class.

v_call	j_call	clone_size	d_call	cdr3_nt	cdr3_aa
TRBV6-2/TRBV6-3	TRBJ2-2	.	TRBD2	TGTGCCAGCAGTTACGTAGCGGGGGCCCCGAACACCGGGGAGCTGTTTTTT	CASSYVAGAPNTGELFF
TRBV5-1	TRBJ2-2	few	TRBD2	TGCGCCAGCAGCATGGGACTAGTGGTGAACACCGGGGAGCTGTTTTTT	CASSMGLVVNTGELFF
TRBV11-2	TRBJ2-3	few	.	TGTGCCAGCAGCTTAGCCAATAGGGGGGGCGCAGATACGCAGTATTTT	CASSLANRGGADTQYF
TRBV25-1	TRBJ2-7	many	TRBD2	TGTGCCAGCAGTGAATATTACCTTACAGGGAGAGCGGGAGGGCCCTCCGGCGAGCAGTACTTC	CASSEYYLTGRAGGPSGEQYF
TRBV7-9	TRBJ2-3	many	TRBD2	TGTGCCAGCAGCTTAATTGGGCTAGCGGTTGGAACAGATACGCAGTATTTT	CASSLIGLAVGTDTQYF
TRBV29-1	TRBJ1-1	few	.	TGCAGCGGGGCCCCCCCCGAGGCTGAAGCTTTCTTT	CSGAPPEAEAFF
TRBV18	TRBJ1-1	many	.	TGTGCCAGCTCGCCCAGGGCCGCAACCGACAACACTGAAGCTTTCTTT	CASSPRAATDNTEAFF
TRBV28	TRBJ2-1	many	.	TGTGCCAGCACTAAGAGGGCCCAGGATGAGCAGTTCTTC	CASTKRAQDEQFF
TRBV29-1	TRBJ2-2	few	.	TGCAGCGTTGTTAGACAGGCGAACACCGGGGAGCTGTTTTTT	CSVVRQANTGELFF
TRBV5-1	TRBJ1-4	.	TRBD1	TGCGCCAGCAGCTTGGCCCGACAGGGGGCGACTAATGAAAAACTGTTTTTT	CASSLARQGATNEKLFF
TRBV9	TRBJ1-2	many	TRBD1	TGTGCCAGCAGCGGCCACCGGGACAGGGGTTCGGTTAACTATGGCTACACCTTC	CASSGHRDRGSVNYGYTF
TRBV29-1	TRBJ2-1	many	TRBD2	TGCAGCGTTGTCAGGACTAGCAGCTACAATGAGCAGTTCTTC	CSVVRTSSYNEQFF
TRBV20-1	TRBJ2-1	few	TRBD2	TGCAGTGCTAGAGTTGCGGGAGCCAATGAGCAGTTCTTC	CSARVAGANEQFF
TRBV20-1	TRBJ2-1	.	.	TGCAGTGCAGGAGGGGGGGCTTACAATGAGCAGTTCTTC	CSAGGGAYNEQFF
TRBV12-3/TRBV12-4	TRBJ2-3	many	.	TGTGCCAGCAGTTCCCCCGGGGTCACAGATACGCAGTATTTT	CASSSPGVTDTQYF
TRBV3-1	TRBJ2-5	many	.	TGTGCCAGCAGAGGAGTCCCCCAAGAGACCCAGTACTTC	CASRGVPQETQYF
TRBV7-9	TRBJ1-1	.	TRBD1	TGTGCCAGCAGCTTAAACCTGGACAGGGGACCTGAAGCTTTCTTT	CASSLNLDRGPEAFF
TRBV30	TRBJ1-1	few	.	TGTGCCTGGACAGTCTTACCCATGAACACTGAAGCTTTCTTT	CAWTVLPMNTEAFF
TRBV19	TRBJ2-1	few	.	TGTGCCAGTAGTATAAGCGGGTACTCCTACAATGAGCAGTTCTTC	CASSISGYSYNEQFF
TRBV20-1	TRBJ1-1	many	.	TGCAGTGCTAGAAGCGCGGGGTTCACTGAAGCTTTCTTT	CSARSAGFTEAFF
TRBV20-1	TRBJ2-2	.	.	TGCACCGCGGGGCAGAACGGGGAGCTGTTTTTT	CTAGQNGELFF
TRBV6-2/TRBV6-3	TRBJ2-1	.	.	TGTGCCAGCACCCCGTTGGGAGTTAGCTACAATGAGCAGTTCTTC	CASTPLGVSYNEQFF
TRBV12-3/TRBV12-4	TRBJ2-3	many	TRBD2	TGTGCCAGCACAAAACTAGCGGGGGGACATATTGATACGCAGTATTTT	CASTKLAGGHIDTQYF
TRBV7-3	TRBJ2-3	.	TRBD1	TGTGCCAGCAGCTTAGGGGGACAGGAATTAGATACGCAGTATTTT	CASSLGGQELDTQYF
TRBV5-1	TRBJ1-4	many	TRBD1	TGCGCCAGCAGCTTGACAGGACAGGGATGGGAAAAACTGTTTTTT	CASSLTGQGWEKLFF
TRBV6-1	TRBJ2-6	.	.	TGTGCCAGCGCCGTGAGCTCTGGGGCCAACGTCCTGACTTTC	CASAVSSGANVLTF
TRBV19	TRBJ1-1	few	.	TGTGCCAGTAGTATAACAGGGCACACTGAAGCTTTCTTT	CASSITGHTEAFF
TRBV2	TRBJ1-5	many	.	TGTGCCAGCAGCCTCCCTTCGAGCAGGGTTAATCAGCCCCAGCATTTT	CASSLPSSRVNQPQHF
TRBV7-2	TRBJ1-1	many	.	TGTGCCAGCAGCCCTCCCGGGTTGGGTGAAGCTTTCTTT	CASSPPGLGEAFF
TRBV13	TRBJ1-2	.	.	TGTGCCAGCAGCATCCGGGCCGAACGGGGCTACACCTTC	CASSIRAERGYTF
TRBV11-2	TRBJ2-5	many	.	TGTGCCAGCAGCTTAGGGGGAGGCCAAGAGACCCAGTACTTC	CASSLGGGQETQYF
TRBV19	TRBJ1-1	few	.	TGTGCCAGCAACGGGCCGATGGGGAACACTGAAGCTTTCTTT	CASNGPMGNTEAFF
TRBV5-5	TRBJ1-2	many	.	TGTGCCAGCAGCTTGTCCATCTATGGCTACACCTTC	CASSLSIYGYTF
TRBV5-1	TRBJ2-3	many	TRBD2	TGCGCCAGCAGCTTGGGTTTGACTAGCGGGAACACAGATACGCAGTATTTT	CASSLGLTSGNTDTQYF
TRBV20-1	TRBJ2-1	.	.	TGCAGTGCTAGGGAGGTGGCGGGACTTTACAATGAGCAGTTCTTC	CSAREVAGLYNEQFF
TRBV28	TRBJ2-7	many	.	TGTGCCAGCAGTCAGGGAAACAACGAGCAGTACTTC	CASSQGNNEQYF
TRBV29-1	TRBJ2-5	.	TRBD1	TGCAGCGTGGGGACAGGGGGCGGCCCAGAGACCCAGTACTTC	CSVGTGGGPETQYF
TRBV5-1	TRBJ1-2	.	.	TGTGCCAGCAGCCGCGACTTCCTGGACTATGGCTACACCTTC	CASSRDFLDYGYTF
TRBV5-1	TRBJ2-1	many	.	TGCGCCAGCAGCTTGGAGTGGAATTCCTACAATGAGCAGTTCTTC	CASSLEWNSYNEQFF
TRBV7-9	TRBJ2-1	many	TRBD2	TGTGCCAGCAGCAGCTCCACTAGCGGGAGCCACAATGAGCAGTTCTTC	CASSSSTSGSHNEQFF
TRBV11-2	TRBJ1-1	.	.	TGTGCCAGCAGCTTAGATCCGCAGGGATCAGCTTTCTTT	CASSLDPQGSAFF
TRBV12-5	TRBJ1-5	.	.	TGTGCTAGTGGTTTCGGGGGTGGCGGTAATCAGCCCCAGCATTTT	CASGFGGGGNQPQHF
TRBV11-2	TRBJ2-1	few	TRBD2	TGTGCCAGCAGCTTGGGGACTATTGCCTACAATGAGCAGTTCTTC	CASSLGTIAYNEQFF
TRBV2	TRBJ1-5	few	.	TGTGCCAGCAGTGAAGGTTTAGGGAGCAATCAGCCCCAGCATTTT	CASSEGLGSNQPQHF
TRBV5-1	TRBJ2-1	.	.	TGCGCCAGCAACTTATCCGGGGTCTCCTACAATGAGCAGTTCTTC	CASNLSGVSYNEQFF
TRBV7-9	TRBJ2-7	many	.	TGTGCCAGCAGCCTCGACCCCCGGGACGAGCAGTACTTC	CASSLDPRDEQYF
TRBV2	TRBJ2-1	.	TRBD2	TGTGCCAGCAGCGAGCGGGAGGGAGGCAACAATGAGCAGTTCTTC	CASSEREGGNNEQFF
TRBV30	TRBJ1-2	many	TRBD1	TGTGCCTGGAGTGCCCCCTGGACAGGGGACAATGGCTACACCTTC	CAWSAPWTGDNGYTF
TRBV2	TRBJ2-5	many	.	TGTGCCAGCAGTGATGTGGCTCCAGAGACCCAGTACTTC	CASSDVAPETQYF
TRBV19	TRBJ2-7	.	TRBD2	TGTGCCAGTAGTACGGCGGGAGGGATCAACGAGCAGTACTTC	CASSTAGGINEQYF
TRBV6-1	TRBJ2-1	.	TRBD2	TGTGCCAGCAGTTCCCAGCGTGGCGGGAGGACCTACAATGAGCAGTTCTTC	CASSSQRGGRTYNEQFF
TRBV10-3	TRBJ2-1	many	TRBD1	TGTGCCATCAGTGAAAATGACAGGGGGACCAGCAATGAGCAGTTCTTC	CAISENDRGTSNEQFF
TRBV9	TRBJ2-1	few	TRBD2	TGTGCCAGCAGCATAGCGGTTAGCGGGAGACTGCACTCCTACAATGAGCAGTTCTTC	CASSIAVSGRLHSYNEQFF
TRBV9	TRBJ1-5	few	TRBD1	TGTGCCAGCAGCCCCGGACAGGGGGCCAATCAGCCCCAGCATTTT	CASSPGQGANQPQHF
TRBV18	TRBJ2-3	many	.	TGTGCCAGCTCAAGAGTCCCCTCGGGGGCAGATACGCAGTATTTT	CASSRVPSGADTQYF